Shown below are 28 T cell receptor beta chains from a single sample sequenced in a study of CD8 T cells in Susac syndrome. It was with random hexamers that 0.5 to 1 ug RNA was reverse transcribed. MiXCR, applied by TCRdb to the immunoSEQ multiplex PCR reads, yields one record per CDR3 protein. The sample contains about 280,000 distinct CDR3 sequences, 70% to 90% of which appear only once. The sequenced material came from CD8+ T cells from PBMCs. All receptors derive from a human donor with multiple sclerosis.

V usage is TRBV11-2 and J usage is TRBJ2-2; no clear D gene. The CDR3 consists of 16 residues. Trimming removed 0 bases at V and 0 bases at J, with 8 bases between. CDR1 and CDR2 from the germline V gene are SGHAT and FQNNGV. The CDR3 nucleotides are TGTGCCAGCAGCTTAGATTGGCCTTCGAACACCGGGGAGCTGTTTTTT. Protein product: CASSLDWPSNTGELFF.

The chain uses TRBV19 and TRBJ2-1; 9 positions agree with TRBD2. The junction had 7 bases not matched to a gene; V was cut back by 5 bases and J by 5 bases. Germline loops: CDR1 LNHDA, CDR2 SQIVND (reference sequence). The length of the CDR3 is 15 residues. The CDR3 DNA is TGTGCCAGTAGTTTACCGACTAGCGGCGACAATGAGCAGTTCTTC. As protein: CASSLPTSGDNEQFF. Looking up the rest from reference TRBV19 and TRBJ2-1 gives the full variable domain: DGGITQSPKYLFRKEGQNVTLSCEQNLNHDAMYWYRQDPGQGLRLIYYSQIVNDFQKGDIAEGYSVSREKKESFPLTVTSAQKNPTAFYLCASSLPTSGDNEQFFGPGTRLTVL.

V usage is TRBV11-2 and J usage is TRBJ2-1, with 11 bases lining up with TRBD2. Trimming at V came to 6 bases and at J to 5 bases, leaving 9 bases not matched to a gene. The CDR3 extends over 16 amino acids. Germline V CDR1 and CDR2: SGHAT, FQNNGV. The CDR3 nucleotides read TGTGCCAGCAGTTCCCGACTAGCGGGATTGGACAATGAGCAGTTCTTC. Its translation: CASSSRLAGLDNEQFF.

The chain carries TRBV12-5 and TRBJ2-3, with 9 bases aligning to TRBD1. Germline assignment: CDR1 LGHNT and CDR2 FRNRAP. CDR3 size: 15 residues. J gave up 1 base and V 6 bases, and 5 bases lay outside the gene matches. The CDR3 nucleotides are TGTGCTAGTGGCCCCCGGACAGGGGGCACAGATACGCAGTATTTT. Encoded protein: CASGPRTGGTDTQYF.

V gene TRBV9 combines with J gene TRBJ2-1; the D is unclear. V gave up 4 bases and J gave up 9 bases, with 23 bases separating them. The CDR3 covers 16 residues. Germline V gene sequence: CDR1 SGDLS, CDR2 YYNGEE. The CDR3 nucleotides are TGTGCCAGCAGCCGAGGCGGTGGAGCTCCCTCGGGTGAGCAGTTCTTC. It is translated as CASSRGGGAPSGEQFF.

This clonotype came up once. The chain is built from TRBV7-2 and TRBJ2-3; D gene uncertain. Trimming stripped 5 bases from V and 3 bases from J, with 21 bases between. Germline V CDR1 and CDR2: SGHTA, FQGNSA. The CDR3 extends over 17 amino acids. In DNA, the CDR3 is TGTGCCAGCAGCGCGAGATGGTCCGTAGCCCTTACAGATACGCAGTATTTT. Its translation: CASSARWSVALTDTQYF.

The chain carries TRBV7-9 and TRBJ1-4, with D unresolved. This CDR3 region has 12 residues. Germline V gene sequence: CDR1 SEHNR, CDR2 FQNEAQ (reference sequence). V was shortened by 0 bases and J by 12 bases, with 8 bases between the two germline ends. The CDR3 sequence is CASSLATSELFF. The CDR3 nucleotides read TGTGCCAGCAGCTTAGCGACGTCGGAACTGTTTTTT.

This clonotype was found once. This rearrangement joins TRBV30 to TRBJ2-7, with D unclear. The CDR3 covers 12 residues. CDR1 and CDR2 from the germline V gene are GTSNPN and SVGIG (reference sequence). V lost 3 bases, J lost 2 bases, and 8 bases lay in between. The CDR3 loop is CAWRYSTYEQYF. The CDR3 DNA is TGTGCCTGGAGGTACTCCACCTACGAGCAGTACTTC. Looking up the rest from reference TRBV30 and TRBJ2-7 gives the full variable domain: SQTIHQWPATLVQPVGSPLSLECTVEGTSNPNLYWYRQAAGRGLQLLFYSVGIGQISSEVPQNLSASRPQDRQFILSSKKLLLSDSGFYLCAWRYSTYEQYFGPGTRLTVT.

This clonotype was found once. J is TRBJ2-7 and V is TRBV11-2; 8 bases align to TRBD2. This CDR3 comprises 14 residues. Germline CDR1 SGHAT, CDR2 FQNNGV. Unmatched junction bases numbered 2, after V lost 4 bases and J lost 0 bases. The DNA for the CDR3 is TGTGCCAGCAGCTCTAGCGGGCCCTCCTACGAGCAGTACTTC. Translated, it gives CASSSSGPSYEQYF.

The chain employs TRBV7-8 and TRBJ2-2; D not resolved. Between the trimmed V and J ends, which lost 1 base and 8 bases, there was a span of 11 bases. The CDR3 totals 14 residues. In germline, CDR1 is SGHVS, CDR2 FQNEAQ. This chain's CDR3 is CASSLDLIHGELFF. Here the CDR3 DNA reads TGTGCCAGCAGCTTAGATTTGATTCATGGGGAGCTGTTTTTT.

CDR3 sequence (DNA): TGTGCCACCAGTGATACCGGGAGACAAGAGACCCAGTACTTC. Protein sequence: CATSDTGRQETQYF. This chain uses TRBV24-1 with TRBJ2-5; D is perhaps TRBD2 (6 bases). Germline CDR1 is KGHDR and CDR2 is SFDVKD. V lost 3 bases to trimming and J lost 2 bases, with 9 bases between them. This CDR3 has 14 amino acids.

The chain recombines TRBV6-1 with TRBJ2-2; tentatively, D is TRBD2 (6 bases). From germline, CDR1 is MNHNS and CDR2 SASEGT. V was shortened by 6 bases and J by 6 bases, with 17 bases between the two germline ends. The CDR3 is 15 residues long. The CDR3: CASSDQMEGPGELFF. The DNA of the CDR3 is TGTGCCAGCAGCGACCAGATGGAGGGACCCGGGGAGCTGTTTTTT.

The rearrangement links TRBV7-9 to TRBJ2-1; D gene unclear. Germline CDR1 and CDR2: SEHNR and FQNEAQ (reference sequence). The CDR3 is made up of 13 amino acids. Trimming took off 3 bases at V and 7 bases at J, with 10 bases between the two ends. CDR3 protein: CASSLPGLNEQFF. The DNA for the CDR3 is TGTGCCAGCAGCTTGCCTGGGTTGAATGAGCAGTTCTTC.

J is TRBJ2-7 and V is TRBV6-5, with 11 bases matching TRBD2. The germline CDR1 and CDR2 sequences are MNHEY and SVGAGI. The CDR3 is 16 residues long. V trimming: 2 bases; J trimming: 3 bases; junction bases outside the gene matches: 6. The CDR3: CASSYGAGTSGYEQYF. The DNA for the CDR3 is TGTGCCAGCAGTTACGGGGCCGGGACTAGCGGCTACGAGCAGTACTTC.

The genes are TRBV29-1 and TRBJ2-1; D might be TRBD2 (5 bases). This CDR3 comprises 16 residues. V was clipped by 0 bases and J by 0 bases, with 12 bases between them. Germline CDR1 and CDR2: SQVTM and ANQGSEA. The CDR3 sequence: CSVEDPLAYSYNEQFF. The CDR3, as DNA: TGCAGCGTTGAAGATCCATTAGCGTACTCCTACAATGAGCAGTTCTTC.

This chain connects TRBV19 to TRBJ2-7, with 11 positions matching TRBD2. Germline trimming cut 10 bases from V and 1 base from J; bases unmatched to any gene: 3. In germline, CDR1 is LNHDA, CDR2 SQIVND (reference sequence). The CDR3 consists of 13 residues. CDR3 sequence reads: CATRLAGSYEQYF. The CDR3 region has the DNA TGTGCCACCCGACTAGCGGGATCCTACGAGCAGTACTTC.

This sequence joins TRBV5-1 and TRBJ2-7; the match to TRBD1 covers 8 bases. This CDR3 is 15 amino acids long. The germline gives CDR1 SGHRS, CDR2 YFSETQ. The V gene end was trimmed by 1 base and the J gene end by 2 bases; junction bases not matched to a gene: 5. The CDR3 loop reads CASSLIGTGPYEQYF. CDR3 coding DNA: TGCGCCAGCAGCTTGATTGGGACAGGACCCTACGAGCAGTACTTC.

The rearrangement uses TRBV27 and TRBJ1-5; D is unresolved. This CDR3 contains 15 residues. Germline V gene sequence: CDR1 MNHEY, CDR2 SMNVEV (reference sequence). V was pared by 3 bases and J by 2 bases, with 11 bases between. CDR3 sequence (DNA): TGTGCCAGCAGTTTTAGTGGTGTGGGCAATCAGCCCCAGCATTTT. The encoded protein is CASSFSGVGNQPQHF.

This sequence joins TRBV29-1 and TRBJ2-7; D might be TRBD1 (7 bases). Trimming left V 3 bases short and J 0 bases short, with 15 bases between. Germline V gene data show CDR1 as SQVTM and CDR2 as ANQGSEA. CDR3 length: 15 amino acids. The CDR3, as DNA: TGCAGCGTTGATTCGGGGGACAGCCTCTCCTACGAGCAGTACTTC. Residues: CSVDSGDSLSYEQYF.

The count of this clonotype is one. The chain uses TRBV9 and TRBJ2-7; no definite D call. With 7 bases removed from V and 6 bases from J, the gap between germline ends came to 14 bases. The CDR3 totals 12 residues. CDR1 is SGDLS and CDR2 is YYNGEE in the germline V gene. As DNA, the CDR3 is TGTGCCAGCGGCGATCCACGTCGCGAGCAGTACTTC. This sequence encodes CASGDPRREQYF.

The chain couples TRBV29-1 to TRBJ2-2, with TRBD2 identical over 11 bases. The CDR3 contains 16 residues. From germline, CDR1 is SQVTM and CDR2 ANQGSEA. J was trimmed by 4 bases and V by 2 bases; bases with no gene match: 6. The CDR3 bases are TGCAGCGTTGAAAATCGGCTAGCGGGAGGCACCGGGGAGCTGTTTTTT. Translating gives CSVENRLAGGTGELFF.

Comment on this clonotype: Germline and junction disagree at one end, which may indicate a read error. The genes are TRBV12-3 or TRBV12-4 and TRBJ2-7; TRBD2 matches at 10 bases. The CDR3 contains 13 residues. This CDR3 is CASSLAGETEQYF. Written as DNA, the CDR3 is TGTGCCAGCAGTCTAGCGGGAGAGACCGAGCAGTACTTC.

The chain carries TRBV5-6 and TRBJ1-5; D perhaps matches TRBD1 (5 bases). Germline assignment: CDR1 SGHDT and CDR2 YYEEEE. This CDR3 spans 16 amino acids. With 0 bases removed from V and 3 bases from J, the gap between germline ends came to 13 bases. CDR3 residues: CASSLGRWGPNQPQHF. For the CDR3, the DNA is TGTGCCAGCAGCTTGGGCCGATGGGGCCCCAATCAGCCCCAGCATTTT.

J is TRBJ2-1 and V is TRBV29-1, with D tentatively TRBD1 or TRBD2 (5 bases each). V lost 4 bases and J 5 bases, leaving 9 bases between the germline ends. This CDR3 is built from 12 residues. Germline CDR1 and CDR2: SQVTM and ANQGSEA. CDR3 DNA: TGCAGCGTTGCTCGGGACCACAATGAGCAGTTCTTC. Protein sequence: CSVARDHNEQFF.

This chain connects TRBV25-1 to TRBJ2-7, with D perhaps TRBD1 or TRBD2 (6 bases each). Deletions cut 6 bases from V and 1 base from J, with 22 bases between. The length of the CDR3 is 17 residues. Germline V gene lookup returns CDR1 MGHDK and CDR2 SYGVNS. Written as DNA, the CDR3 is TGTGCCAGCAGAAAATACCCGCCCCTAGGGGGGTCCTACGAGCAGTACTTC. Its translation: CASRKYPPLGGSYEQYF.

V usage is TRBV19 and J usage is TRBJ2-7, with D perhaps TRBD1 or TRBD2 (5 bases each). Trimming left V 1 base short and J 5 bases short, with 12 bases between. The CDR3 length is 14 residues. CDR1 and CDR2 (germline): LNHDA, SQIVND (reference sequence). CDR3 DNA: TGTGCCAGTAGTATAGCGGCAGGGAGCCACGAGCAGTACTTC. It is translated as CASSIAAGSHEQYF.

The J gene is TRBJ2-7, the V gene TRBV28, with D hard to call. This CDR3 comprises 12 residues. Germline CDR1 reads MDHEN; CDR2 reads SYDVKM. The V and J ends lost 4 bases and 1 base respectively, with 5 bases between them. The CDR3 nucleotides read TGTGCCAGCAGTTCGGTGTCCTACGAGCAGTACTTC. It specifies CASSSVSYEQYF.

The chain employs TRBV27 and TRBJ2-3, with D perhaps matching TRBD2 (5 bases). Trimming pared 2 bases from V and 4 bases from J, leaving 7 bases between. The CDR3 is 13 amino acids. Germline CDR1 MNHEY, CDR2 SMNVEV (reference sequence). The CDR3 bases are TGTGCCAGCAGTTTAGAGGGCCCAGATACGCAGTATTTT. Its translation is CASSLEGPDTQYF.